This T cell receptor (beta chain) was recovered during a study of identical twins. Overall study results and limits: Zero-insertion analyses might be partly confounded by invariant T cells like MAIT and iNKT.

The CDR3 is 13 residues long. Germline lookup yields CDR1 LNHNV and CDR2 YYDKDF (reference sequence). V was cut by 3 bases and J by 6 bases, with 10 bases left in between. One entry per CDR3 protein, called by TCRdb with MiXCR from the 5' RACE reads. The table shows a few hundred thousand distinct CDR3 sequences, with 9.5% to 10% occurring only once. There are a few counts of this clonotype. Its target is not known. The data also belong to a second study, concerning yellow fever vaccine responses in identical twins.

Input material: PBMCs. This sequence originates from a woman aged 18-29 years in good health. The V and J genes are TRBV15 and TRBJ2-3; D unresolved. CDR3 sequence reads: CATSSHYLDTQYF. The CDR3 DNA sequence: TGTGCCACCAGCAGCCACTACTTGGATACGCAGTATTTT.